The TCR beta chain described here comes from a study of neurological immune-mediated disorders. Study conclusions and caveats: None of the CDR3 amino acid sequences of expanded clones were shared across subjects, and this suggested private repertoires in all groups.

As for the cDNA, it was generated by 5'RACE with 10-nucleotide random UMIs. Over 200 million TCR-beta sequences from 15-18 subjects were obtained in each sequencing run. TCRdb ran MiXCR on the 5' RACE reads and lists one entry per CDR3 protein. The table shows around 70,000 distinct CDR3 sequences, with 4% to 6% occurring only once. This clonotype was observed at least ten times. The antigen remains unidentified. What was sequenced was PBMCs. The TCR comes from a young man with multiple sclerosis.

Here the CDR3 reads CASSQETQTGTDTQYF. As DNA, the CDR3 is TGCGCCAGCAGCCAAGAAACCCAGACAGGCACAGATACGCAGTATTTT. This chain connects TRBV4-3 to TRBJ2-3, with a possible D match to TRBD1 (5 bases). The CDR3 is made up of 16 amino acids. Germline V lookup: CDR1 LGHNA, CDR2 YSLEER. The ends were cut back, 0 bases at V and 1 base at J, with 11 bases in the middle.